This T cell receptor beta chain was found in a study of T cell changes during pregnancy in multiple sclerosis. The V end was cut by 3 bases, the J end by 5 bases, with 10 bases between. The CDR3 is 13 amino acids. Germline V lookup: CDR1 KGHSH, CDR2 LQKENI. Clones were read by immunoSEQ multiplex PCR, and TCRdb kept only the in-frame ones, dropping some. Here the sample spans fewer than 70,000 clones, about nine tenths being singletons. This material consisted of peripheral blood, taken in the second trimester of pregnancy. This sequence originates from a female donor in good health, enrolled as a control in a pregnancy study. The rearrangement joins TRBV18 to TRBJ1-2; TRBD1 is a possible D gene (5 bases). CDR3 residues: CASSPAGEYGYTF. In DNA form, the CDR3 reads TGTGCCAGCTCACCCGCGGGGGAATATGGCTACACCTTC.